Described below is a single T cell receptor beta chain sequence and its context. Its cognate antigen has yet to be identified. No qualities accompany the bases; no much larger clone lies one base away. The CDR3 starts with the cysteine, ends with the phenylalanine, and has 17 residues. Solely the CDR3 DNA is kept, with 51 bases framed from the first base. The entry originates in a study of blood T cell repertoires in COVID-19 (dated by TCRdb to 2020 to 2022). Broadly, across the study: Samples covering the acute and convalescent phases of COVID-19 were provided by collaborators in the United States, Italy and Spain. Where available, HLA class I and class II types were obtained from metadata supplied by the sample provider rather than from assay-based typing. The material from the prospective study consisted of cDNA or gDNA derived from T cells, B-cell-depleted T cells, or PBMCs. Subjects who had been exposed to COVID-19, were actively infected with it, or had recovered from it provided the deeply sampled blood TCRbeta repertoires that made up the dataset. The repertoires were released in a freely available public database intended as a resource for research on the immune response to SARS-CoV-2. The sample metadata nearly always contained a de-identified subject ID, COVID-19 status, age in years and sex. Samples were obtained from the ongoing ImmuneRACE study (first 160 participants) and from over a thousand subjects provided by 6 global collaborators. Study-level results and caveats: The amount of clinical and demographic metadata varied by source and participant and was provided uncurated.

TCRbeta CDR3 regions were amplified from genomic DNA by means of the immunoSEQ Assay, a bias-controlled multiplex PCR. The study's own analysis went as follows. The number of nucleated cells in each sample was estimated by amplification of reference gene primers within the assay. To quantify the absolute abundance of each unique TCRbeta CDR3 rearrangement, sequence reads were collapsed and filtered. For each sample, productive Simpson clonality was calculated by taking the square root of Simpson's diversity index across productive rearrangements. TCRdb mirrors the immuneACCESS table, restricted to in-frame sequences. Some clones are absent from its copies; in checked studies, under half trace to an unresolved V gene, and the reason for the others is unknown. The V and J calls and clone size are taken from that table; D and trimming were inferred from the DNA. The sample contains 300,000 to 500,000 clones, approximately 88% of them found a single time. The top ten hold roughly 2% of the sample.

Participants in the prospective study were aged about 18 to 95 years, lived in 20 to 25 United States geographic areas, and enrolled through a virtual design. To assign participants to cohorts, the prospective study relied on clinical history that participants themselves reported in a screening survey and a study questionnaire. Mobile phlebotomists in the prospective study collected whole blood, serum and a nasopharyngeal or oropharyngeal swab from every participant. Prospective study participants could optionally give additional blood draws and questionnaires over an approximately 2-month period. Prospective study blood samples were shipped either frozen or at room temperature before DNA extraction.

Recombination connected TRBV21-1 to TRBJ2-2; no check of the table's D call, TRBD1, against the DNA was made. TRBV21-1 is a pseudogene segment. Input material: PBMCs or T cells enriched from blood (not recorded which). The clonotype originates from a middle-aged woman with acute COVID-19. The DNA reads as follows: TGTGCCAGCAGCAAAGGAGAATACGACAGGGCGTCGGGGGAGCTGTTTTTT. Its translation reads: CASSKGEYDRASGELFF.